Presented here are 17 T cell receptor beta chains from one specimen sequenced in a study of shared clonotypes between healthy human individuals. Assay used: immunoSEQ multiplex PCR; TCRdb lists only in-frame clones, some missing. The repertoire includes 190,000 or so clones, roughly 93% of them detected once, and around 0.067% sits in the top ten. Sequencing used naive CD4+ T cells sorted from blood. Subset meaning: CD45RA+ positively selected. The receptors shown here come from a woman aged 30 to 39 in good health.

The CDR3 loop is CASSQTRDTIYF. In DNA form, the CDR3 reads TGTGCCAGCAGCCAGACCCGAGACACCATATATTTT. V is TRBV14 and J is TRBJ1-3; no reliable D call. This CDR3 is 12 amino acids long. The V end was cut by 3 bases, the J end by 8 bases, with 8 bases between. Germline V lookup: CDR1 SGHDN, CDR2 FVKESK.

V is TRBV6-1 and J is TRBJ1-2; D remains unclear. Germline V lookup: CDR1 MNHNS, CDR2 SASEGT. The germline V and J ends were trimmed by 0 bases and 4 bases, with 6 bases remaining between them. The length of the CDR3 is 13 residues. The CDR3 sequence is CASSEAGFYGYTF. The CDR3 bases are TGTGCCAGCAGTGAAGCGGGTTTCTATGGCTACACCTTC.

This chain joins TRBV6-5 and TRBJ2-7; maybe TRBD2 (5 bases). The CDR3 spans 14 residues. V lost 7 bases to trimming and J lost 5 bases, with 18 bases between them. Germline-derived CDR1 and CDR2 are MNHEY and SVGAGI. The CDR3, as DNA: TGTGCCAGCACCAGTGGTGCGGGTCCACACGAGCAGTACTTC. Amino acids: CASTSGAGPHEQYF.

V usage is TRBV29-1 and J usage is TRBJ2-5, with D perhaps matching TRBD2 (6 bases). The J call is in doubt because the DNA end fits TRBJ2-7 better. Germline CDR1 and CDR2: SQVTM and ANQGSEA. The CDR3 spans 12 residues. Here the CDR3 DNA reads TGCAGCGTTTGGGAGGCTACCTACGAGCAGTACTTC. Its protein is CSVWEATYEQYF.

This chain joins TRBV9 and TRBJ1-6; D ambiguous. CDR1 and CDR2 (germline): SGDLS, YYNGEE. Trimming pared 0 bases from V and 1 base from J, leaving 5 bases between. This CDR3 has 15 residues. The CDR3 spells CASSVGLSYNSPLHF. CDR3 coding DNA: TGTGCCAGCAGCGTAGGGTTGTCCTATAATTCACCCCTCCACTTT.

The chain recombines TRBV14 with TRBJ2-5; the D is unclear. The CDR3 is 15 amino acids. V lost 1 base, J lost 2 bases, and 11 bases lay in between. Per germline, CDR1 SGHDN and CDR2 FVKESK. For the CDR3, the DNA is TGTGCCAGCAGCCAAGGCTACTTACCTCAAGAGACCCAGTACTTC. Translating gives CASSQGYLPQETQYF.

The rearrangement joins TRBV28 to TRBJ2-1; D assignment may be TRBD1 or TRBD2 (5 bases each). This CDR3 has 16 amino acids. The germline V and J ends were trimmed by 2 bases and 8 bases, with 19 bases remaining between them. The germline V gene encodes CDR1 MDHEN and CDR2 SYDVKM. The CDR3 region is CASSLGGRLGADEQFF. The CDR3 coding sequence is TGTGCCAGCAGTTTAGGGGGACGTCTAGGGGCCGATGAGCAGTTCTTC. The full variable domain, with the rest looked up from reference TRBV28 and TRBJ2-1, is DVKVTQSSRYLVKRTGEKVFLECVQDMDHENMFWYRQDPGLGLRLIYFSYDVKMKEKGDIPEGYSVSREKKERFSLILESASTNQTSMYLCASSLGGRLGADEQFFGPGTRLTVL.

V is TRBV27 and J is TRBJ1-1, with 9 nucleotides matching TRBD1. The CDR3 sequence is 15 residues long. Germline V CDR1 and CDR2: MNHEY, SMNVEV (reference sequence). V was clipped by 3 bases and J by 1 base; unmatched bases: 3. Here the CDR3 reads CASSFLTGGNTEAFF. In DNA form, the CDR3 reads TGTGCCAGCAGTTTCTTGACAGGGGGGAACACTGAAGCTTTCTTT.

CDR3 sequence: CASSFPSGRNEQFF. As DNA, the CDR3 is TGTGCCAGCAGTTTCCCTAGCGGGAGGAATGAGCAGTTCTTC. The genes are TRBV28 and TRBJ2-1; 11 bases match TRBD2. This CDR3 has 14 residues. Trimming cost V 3 bases and J 7 bases; bases outside gene matches: 2. CDR1 and CDR2 from the germline V gene are MDHEN and SYDVKM.

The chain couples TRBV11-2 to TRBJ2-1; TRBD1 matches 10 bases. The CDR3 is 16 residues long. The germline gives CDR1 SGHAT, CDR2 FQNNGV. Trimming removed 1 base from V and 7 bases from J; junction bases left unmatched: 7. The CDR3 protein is CASSLVGQGVANEQFF. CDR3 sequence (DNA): TGTGCCAGCAGCTTAGTCGGACAGGGGGTCGCAAATGAGCAGTTCTTC.

CDR3 loop: CASSLSGLANNEQFF. The CDR3, as DNA: TGCGCCAGCAGCTTGTCCGGACTAGCCAACAATGAGCAGTTCTTC. The chain recombines TRBV5-1 with TRBJ2-1; 8 nucleotides line up with TRBD2. With V trimmed by 1 base and J by 5 bases, 5 bases remained unmatched. The length of the CDR3 is 15 residues. Looked up from germline, CDR1 is SGHRS and CDR2 is YFSETQ.

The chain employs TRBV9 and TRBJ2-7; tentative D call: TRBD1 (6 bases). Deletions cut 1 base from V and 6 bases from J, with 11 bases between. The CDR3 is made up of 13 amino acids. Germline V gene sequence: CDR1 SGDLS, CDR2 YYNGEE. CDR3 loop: CASSVLGAGEQYF. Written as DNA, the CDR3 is TGTGCCAGCAGCGTATTGGGGGCTGGCGAGCAGTACTTC.

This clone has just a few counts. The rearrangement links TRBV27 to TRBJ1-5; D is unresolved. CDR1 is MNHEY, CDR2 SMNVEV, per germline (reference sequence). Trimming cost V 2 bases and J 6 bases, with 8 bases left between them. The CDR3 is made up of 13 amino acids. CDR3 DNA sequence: TGTGCCAGCAGTTTAGACGCGTTTCAGCCCCAGCATTTT. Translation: CASSLDAFQPQHF.

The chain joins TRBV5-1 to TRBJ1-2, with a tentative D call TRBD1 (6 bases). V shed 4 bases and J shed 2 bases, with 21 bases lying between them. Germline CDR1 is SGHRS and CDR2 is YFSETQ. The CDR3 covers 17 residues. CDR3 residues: CASSHHVRDTRNYGYTF. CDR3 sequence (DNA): TGCGCCAGCAGCCACCACGTGAGGGACACCAGAAACTATGGCTACACCTTC.

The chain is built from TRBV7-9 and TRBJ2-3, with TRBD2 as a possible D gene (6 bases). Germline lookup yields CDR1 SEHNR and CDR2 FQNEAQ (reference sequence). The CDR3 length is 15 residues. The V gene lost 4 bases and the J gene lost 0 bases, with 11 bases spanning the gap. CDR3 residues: CASSSRGVSTDTQYF. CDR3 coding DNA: TGTGCCAGCAGCTCCCGCGGGGTTAGCACAGATACGCAGTATTTT.

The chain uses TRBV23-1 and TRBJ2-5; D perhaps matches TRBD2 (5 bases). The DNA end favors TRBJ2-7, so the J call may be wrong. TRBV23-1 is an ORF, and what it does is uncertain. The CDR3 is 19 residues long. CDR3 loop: CASSQPEFGVRTATYEQYF. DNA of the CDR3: TGCGCCAGCAGTCAACCAGAGTTCGGGGTCAGGACGGCCACCTACGAGCAGTACTTC.

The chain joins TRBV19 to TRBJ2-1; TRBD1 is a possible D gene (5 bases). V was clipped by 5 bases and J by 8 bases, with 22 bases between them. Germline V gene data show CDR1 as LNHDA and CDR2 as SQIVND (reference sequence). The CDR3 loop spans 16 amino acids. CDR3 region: CASSFSPDRTDHEQFF. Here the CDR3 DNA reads TGTGCCAGTAGTTTCTCTCCAGACAGAACAGATCATGAGCAGTTCTTC.